This T cell receptor beta chain was captured in a study of T-cell reconstitution after alpha-beta-depleted transplantation in children. For TCRbeta, the library was prepared with unique molecular identifiers. A single record per CDR3 protein comes from TCRdb applying MiXCR to the PCR reads. This table has about 600,000 distinct CDR3 sequences, roughly 10% appearing once. In germline, CDR1 is LGHDT, CDR2 YNNKEL (reference sequence). The CDR3 totals 16 residues. Deletions cut 5 bases from V and 7 bases from J, with 21 bases between. The starting material was PBMCs from the stem cell graft donor, obtained from the stem cell graft. This TCR came from a human donor who donated a stem cell graft to a child with acute myeloid leukemia. The rearrangement uses TRBV3-1 and TRBJ1-5, with D tentatively TRBD1 (5 bases). The CDR3 sequence is CASSESRAEGWQPQHF. DNA of the CDR3: TGTGCCAGCAGCGAATCCAGGGCGGAAGGTTGGCAGCCCCAGCATTTT.